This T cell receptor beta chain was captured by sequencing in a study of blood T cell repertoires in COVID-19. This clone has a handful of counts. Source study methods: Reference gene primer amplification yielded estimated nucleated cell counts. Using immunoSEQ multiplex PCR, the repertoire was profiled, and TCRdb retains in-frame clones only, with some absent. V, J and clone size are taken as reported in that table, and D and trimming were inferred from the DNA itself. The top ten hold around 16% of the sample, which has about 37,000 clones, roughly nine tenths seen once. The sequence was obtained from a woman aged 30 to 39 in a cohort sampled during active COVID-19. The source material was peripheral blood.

In DNA form, the CDR3 reads TGCGCCAGCAGCCAAGAAAGCGGCACCTACAATGAGCAGTTCTTC. Its translation is CASSQESGTYNEQFF. The chain has TRBV4-3 and TRBJ2-1, with D possibly being TRBD2 (5 bases). Germline V gives CDR1 LGHNA, CDR2 YSLEER. The CDR3 consists of 15 residues. The V end was cut by 0 bases, the J end by 2 bases, with 8 bases between.